Listed below are T cell receptor beta chains from one sample, sequenced in a study of blood T cells in healthy people across ages. TCRdb re-called the 5' RACE reads with MiXCR, one entry per CDR3 protein. Seen here are 800,000 or so distinct CDR3 sequences, around a quarter observed once, and the top ten hold under 4.5%. The same data also went into a second study, on T cells of mothers and their children.

The sample consisted of blood. These receptors all come from a boy aged 5-17 years in good health. Both conserved end residues are part of each CDR3. Fields, in order: clone size, J gene, D gene, V gene, CDR3 protein, CDR3 DNA. A D gene is named only where the DNA matches it firmly. Size values are once, few and many counts, or a class for expanded clones, and some rows have none.

clone_size: .
j_call: TRBJ2-2
d_call: TRBD2
v_call: TRBV20-1
cdr3_aa: CSARDFRGDTGELFF
cdr3_nt: TGCAGTGCTAGAGATTTTCGGGGGGACACCGGGGAGCTGTTTTTT

clone_size: .
j_call: TRBJ2-3
d_call: .
v_call: TRBV28
cdr3_aa: CASTKGGATDTQYF
cdr3_nt: TGTGCCAGCACCAAAGGGGGGGCCACAGATACGCAGTATTTT

clone_size: .
j_call: TRBJ1-1
d_call: TRBD1
v_call: TRBV7-2
cdr3_aa: CASREYRGWAFF
cdr3_nt: TGTGCCAGCAGGGAATACAGGGGCTGGGCTTTCTTT

clone_size: few
j_call: TRBJ1-2
d_call: .
v_call: TRBV3-1
cdr3_aa: CASSQDGRFYGYTF
cdr3_nt: TGTGCCAGCAGCCAAGACGGCAGGTTCTATGGCTACACCTTC

clone_size: .
j_call: TRBJ2-5
d_call: .
v_call: TRBV29-1
cdr3_aa: CSVFWVQQETQYF
cdr3_nt: TGCAGCGTTTTTTGGGTCCAGCAAGAGACCCAGTACTTC

clone_size: .
j_call: TRBJ2-6
d_call: TRBD2
v_call: TRBV29-1
cdr3_aa: CVVGGGVGGANVLTF
cdr3_nt: TGCGTAGTGGGGGGGGGAGTTGGTGGGGCCAACGTCCTGACTTTC

clone_size: .
j_call: TRBJ2-3
d_call: .
v_call: TRBV27
cdr3_aa: CTSSPQGPFTDTQYF
cdr3_nt: TGTACCAGCAGTCCACAGGGCCCTTTCACAGATACGCAGTATTTT

clone_size: .
j_call: TRBJ2-2
d_call: TRBD2
v_call: TRBV29-1
cdr3_aa: CSVPRGGLAGGSTGELFF
cdr3_nt: TGCAGCGTCCCCAGGGGGGGACTAGCGGGAGGGAGCACCGGGGAGCTGTTTTTT

clone_size: few
j_call: TRBJ2-2
d_call: .
v_call: TRBV6-2/TRBV6-3
cdr3_aa: CASRNGGSTGELFF
cdr3_nt: TGTGCCAGCAGAAACGGGGGCTCCACCGGGGAGCTGTTTTTT

clone_size: few
j_call: TRBJ1-5
d_call: .
v_call: TRBV4-2
cdr3_aa: CASSPEHWGSNQPQHF
cdr3_nt: TGTGCCAGCAGCCCAGAACATTGGGGGAGCAATCAGCCCCAGCATTTT

clone_size: few
j_call: TRBJ1-2
d_call: TRBD1
v_call: TRBV12-3/TRBV12-4
cdr3_aa: CASSLRQGGYGYTF
cdr3_nt: TGTGCCAGCAGTTTGAGACAGGGAGGCTATGGCTACACCTTC

clone_size: .
j_call: TRBJ1-1
d_call: .
v_call: TRBV10-3
cdr3_aa: CAPHAGFDGNTEAFF
cdr3_nt: TGTGCCCCACATGCAGGGTTTGATGGGAACACTGAAGCTTTCTTT

clone_size: few
j_call: TRBJ2-5
d_call: .
v_call: TRBV23-1
cdr3_aa: CASSQRQPQRETQYF
cdr3_nt: TGCGCCAGCAGTCAAAGACAGCCCCAGAGGGAGACCCAGTACTTC

clone_size: .
j_call: TRBJ2-7
d_call: .
v_call: TRBV6-1
cdr3_aa: CASSEYWDGNYEQYF
cdr3_nt: TGTGCCAGCAGTGAATACTGGGACGGGAACTACGAGCAGTACTTC

clone_size: .
j_call: TRBJ1-1
d_call: .
v_call: TRBV7-7
cdr3_aa: CASSLGPDTEAFF
cdr3_nt: TGTGCTAGCAGCTTAGGACCAGACACTGAAGCTTTCTTT

clone_size: few
j_call: TRBJ1-6
d_call: .
v_call: TRBV28
cdr3_aa: CASSLFRVGSYNSPLHF
cdr3_nt: TGTGCCAGCAGTTTATTCAGGGTTGGGTCCTATAATTCACCCCTCCACTTT

clone_size: .
j_call: TRBJ2-6
d_call: .
v_call: TRBV7-9
cdr3_aa: CASSLVGRGISGANVLTF
cdr3_nt: TGTGCCAGCAGCTTAGTGGGCCGCGGGATCTCTGGGGCCAACGTCCTGACTTTC

clone_size: few
j_call: TRBJ1-5
d_call: .
v_call: TRBV29-1
cdr3_aa: CSPAGQPQHF
cdr3_nt: TGCAGCCCCGCAGGTCAGCCCCAGCATTTT

clone_size: few
j_call: TRBJ2-3
d_call: TRBD2
v_call: TRBV9
cdr3_aa: CASSAGLAVFADTQYF
cdr3_nt: TGTGCCAGCAGCGCGGGACTAGCCGTCTTCGCAGATACGCAGTATTTT

clone_size: .
j_call: TRBJ2-2
d_call: .
v_call: TRBV4-1
cdr3_aa: CASSQGEWTTTGELFF
cdr3_nt: TGCGCCAGCAGCCAAGGGGAATGGACTACGACCGGGGAGCTGTTTTTT

clone_size: .
j_call: TRBJ2-1
d_call: .
v_call: TRBV7-9
cdr3_aa: CASSKRTLEYEQFF
cdr3_nt: TGTGCCAGCAGCAAGCGAACCCTCGAGTATGAGCAGTTCTTC

clone_size: few
j_call: TRBJ2-5
d_call: TRBD1
v_call: TRBV7-3
cdr3_aa: CASSLGVGDRGQETQYF
cdr3_nt: TGTGCCAGCAGCTTAGGGGTAGGGGACAGGGGGCAAGAGACCCAGTACTTC